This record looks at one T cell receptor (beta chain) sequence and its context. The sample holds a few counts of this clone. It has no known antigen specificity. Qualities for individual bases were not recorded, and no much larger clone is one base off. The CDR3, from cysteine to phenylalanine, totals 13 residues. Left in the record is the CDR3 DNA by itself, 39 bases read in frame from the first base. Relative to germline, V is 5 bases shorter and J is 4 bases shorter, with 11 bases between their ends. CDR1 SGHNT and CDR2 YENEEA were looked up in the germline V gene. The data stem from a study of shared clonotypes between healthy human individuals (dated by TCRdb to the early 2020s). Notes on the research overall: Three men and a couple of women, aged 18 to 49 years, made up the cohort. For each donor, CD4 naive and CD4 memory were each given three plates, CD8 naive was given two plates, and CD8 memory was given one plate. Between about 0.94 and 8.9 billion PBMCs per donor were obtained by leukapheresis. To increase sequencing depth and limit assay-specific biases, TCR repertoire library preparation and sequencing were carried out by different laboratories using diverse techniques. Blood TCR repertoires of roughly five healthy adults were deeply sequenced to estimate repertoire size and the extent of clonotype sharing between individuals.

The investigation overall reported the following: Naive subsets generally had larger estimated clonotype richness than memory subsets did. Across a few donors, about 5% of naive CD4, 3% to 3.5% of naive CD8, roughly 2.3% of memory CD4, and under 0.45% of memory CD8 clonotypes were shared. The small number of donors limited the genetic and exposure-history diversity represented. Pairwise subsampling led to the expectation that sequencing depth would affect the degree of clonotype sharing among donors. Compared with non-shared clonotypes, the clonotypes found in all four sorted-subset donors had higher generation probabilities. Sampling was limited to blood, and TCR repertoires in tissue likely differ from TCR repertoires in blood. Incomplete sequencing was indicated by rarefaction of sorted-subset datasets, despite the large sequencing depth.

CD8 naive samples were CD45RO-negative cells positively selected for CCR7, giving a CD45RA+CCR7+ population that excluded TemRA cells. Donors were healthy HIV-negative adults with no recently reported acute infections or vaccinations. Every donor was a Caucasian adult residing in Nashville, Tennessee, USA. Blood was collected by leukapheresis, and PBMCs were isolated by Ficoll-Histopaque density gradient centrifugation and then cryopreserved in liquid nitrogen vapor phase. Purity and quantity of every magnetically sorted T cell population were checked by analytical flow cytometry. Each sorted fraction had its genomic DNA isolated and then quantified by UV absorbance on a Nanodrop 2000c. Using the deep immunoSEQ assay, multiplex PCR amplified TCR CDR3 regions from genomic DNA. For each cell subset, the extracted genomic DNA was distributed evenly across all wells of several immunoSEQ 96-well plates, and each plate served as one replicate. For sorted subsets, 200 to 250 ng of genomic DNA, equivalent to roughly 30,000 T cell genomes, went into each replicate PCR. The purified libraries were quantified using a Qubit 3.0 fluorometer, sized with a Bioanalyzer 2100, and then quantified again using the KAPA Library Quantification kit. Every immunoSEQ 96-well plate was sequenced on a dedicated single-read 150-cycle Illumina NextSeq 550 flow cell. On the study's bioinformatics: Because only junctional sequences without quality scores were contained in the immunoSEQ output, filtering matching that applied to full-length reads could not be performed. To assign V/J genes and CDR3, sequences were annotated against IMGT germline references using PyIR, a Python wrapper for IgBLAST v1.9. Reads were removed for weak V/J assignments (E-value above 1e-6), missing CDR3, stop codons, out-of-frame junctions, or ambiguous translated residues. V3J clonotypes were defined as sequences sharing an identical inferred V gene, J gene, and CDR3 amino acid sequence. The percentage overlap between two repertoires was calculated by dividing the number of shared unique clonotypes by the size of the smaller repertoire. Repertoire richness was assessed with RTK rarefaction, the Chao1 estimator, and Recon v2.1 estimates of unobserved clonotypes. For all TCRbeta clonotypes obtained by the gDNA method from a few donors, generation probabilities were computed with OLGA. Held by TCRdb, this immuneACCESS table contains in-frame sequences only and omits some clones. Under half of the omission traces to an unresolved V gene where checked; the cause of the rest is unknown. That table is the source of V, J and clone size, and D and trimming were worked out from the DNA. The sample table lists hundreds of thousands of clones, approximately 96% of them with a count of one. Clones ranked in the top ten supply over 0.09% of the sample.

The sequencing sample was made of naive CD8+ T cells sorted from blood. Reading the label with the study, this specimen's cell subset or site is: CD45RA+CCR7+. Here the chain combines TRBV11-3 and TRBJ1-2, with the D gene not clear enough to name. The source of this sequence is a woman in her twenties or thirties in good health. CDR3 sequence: CASSPRSIYGYTF. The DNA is TGTGCCAGCAGCCCCCGGTCTATCTATGGCTACACCTTC.